Listed below are T cell receptor beta chains from one sample, sequenced in a study of blood T cell repertoires in COVID-19. Sequenced by immunoSEQ multiplex PCR; TCRdb stores in-frame clones only, minus some. The sample yields more than 150,000 clones, roughly 80% seen once. The specimen sequenced was peripheral blood. The receptors stem from a woman aged 25-40 years with acute or convalescent COVID-19. The conserved cysteine and the conserved F or W are not part of the CDR3 here.

V gene	J gene	CDR3 protein
TRBV11-2	TRBJ2-5	ASSGSLAGGTGTQY
TRBV5-1	TRBJ2-7	ASSLSGGTYEQY
TRBV28	TRBJ1-3	ASSATGSSGNTIY
TRBV28	TRBJ2-4	ASSLYSLTKNIQY
TRBV6-5	TRBJ1-2	ASSLDRYYGYT
TRBV30	TRBJ2-4	AWSPRTVKNIQY
TRBV5-1	TRBJ2-7	ASSLVLTGGEQY
TRBV5-4	TRBJ1-5	ASSSDSSNQPQH
TRBV4-3	TRBJ1-2	ASSPGGPDYGYT
TRBV5-1	TRBJ1-1	ASSGFVCGRGCGTEAF
TRBV7-9	TRBJ1-1	ASSLVNRNTEAF
TRBV6-1	TRBJ2-7	ASSPQMGPTYEQY
TRBV27	TRBJ1-4	ASKDNGYDEKLF
TRBV9	TRBJ1-2	ASSELQGFYGYT
TRBV6-5	TRBJ1-3	ASILQAISGNTIY
TRBV6-2/TRBV6-3	TRBJ1-1	ASSYFFGAASAF
TRBV7-2	TRBJ1-2	ASSIGGAFNYGYT
TRBV6-2/TRBV6-3	TRBJ2-1	ASSYSWGVHNNEQF
TRBV7-2	TRBJ1-4	ASSPRGFTNEKLF
TRBV6-2/TRBV6-3	TRBJ1-1	ASSSGTWLSEAF
TRBV27	TRBJ2-7	ASSLYEGGAYEQY
TRBV14	TRBJ1-2	ASSPPVNYGYT
TRBV9	TRBJ1-1	ASSPRTGYGMGEAF
TRBV27	TRBJ2-7	ASSFLFSGGAFSEQY
TRBV30	TRBJ1-5	AWSVGGQGKQPQH
TRBV5-1	TRBJ2-1	ASSLGWTNGEQF
TRBV7-6	TRBJ2-5	ASSPGQINQETQY
TRBV5-1	TRBJ1-2	ATTTGTAGGYT
TRBV19	TRBJ1-4	ASNFGQVYEKLF
TRBV10-2	TRBJ2-3	ASSEMSAGGLSTDTQY
TRBV6-5	TRBJ2-3	ASSSRLAGRQDTQY
TRBV5-4	TRBJ2-5	ASSLELAGVRETQY
TRBV2	TRBJ1-2	ASSEAVYSGH
TRBV12-3/TRBV12-4	TRBJ2-1	ASSQTSYNEQF
TRBV19	TRBJ1-5	ASSARRGTGSNQPQH
TRBV15	TRBJ1-6	ATSRDVRVSYNSPLH
TRBV5-1	TRBJ1-6	ASSPTGTNSPLH
TRBV12-3/TRBV12-4	TRBJ1-2	ASNDRGYYGYT
TRBV27	TRBJ2-1	ASSLLWGGEQF
TRBV28	TRBJ2-2	ASSSIERLNTGELF
TRBV4-1	TRBJ1-6	ASSQWGGITYNSPLH
TRBV19	TRBJ2-7	ASGAGLNYEQY
TRBV7-8	TRBJ2-7	ASSPRLVREQY
TRBV28	TRBJ1-2	ASSSFSGLGVHYGYT
TRBV9	TRBJ1-1	ASSAILWGDRGVTEAF
TRBV6-2/TRBV6-3	TRBJ2-2	ASSYLTRGPRSGELF
TRBV5-1	TRBJ2-4	ASSLDQGGAKNIQY
TRBV27	TRBJ1-2	ATFTGGYGYT
TRBV18	TRBJ2-5	ASSPPAQETQY
TRBV5-1	TRBJ1-4	ASSSASNEKLF
TRBV19	TRBJ2-3	ASSPQTDTQY
TRBV5-6	TRBJ2-1	ASSLGSQGGHEQF
TRBV9	TRBJ1-6	ASSVDPSSSPLH